The 27 T cell receptor beta chains listed next were all sequenced from one sample in a study of OX40 agonist ivuxolimab in advanced cancers. The repertoire was sequenced with immunoSEQ multiplex PCR; TCRdb's copy has only in-frame clones and lacks some. Among roughly 72,000 clones listed, roughly 93% were seen once. This sample comprised CD4+ or CD8+ T cells sorted from blood, obtained in a trial of the OX40 agonist ivuxolimab. These receptors all come from an adult with an advanced solid tumor such as melanoma, head and neck, liver or kidney cancer.

The chain combines TRBV9 with TRBJ2-3; 7 bases line up with TRBD1. V lost 3 bases, J lost 4 bases, and 11 bases stayed unmatched. There are 16 residues in the CDR3. Germline V CDR1 and CDR2: SGDLS, YYNGEE. CDR3 protein: CASSETVSGGSDTQYF. CDR3 DNA: TGTGCCAGCAGCGAGACTGTTTCAGGGGGATCAGATACGCAGTATTTT.

The chain employs TRBV4-3 and TRBJ1-4, with D unclear. Between the trimmed V and J ends, which lost 0 bases and 7 bases, there was a span of 15 bases. Looked up from germline, CDR1 is LGHNA and CDR2 is YSLEER. The CDR3 is made up of 16 amino acids. The CDR3: CASSQDSHLRGEKLFF. The CDR3 DNA reads as TGCGCCAGCAGCCAAGATAGCCACCTGCGGGGTGAAAAACTGTTTTTT.

The V gene is TRBV28, the J gene TRBJ1-3, with D possibly being TRBD1 (6 bases). Germline V lookup: CDR1 MDHEN, CDR2 SYDVKM. The V gene lost 5 bases and the J gene lost 3 bases, with 11 bases spanning the gap. The CDR3 length is 14 residues. The chain's CDR3 is CASSPTGFGNTIYF. CDR3 coding DNA: TGTGCCAGCAGTCCAACAGGGTTTGGAAACACCATATATTTT.

The DNA of the CDR3 is TGTGCCAGCAGCCCGACAATCCCTCTTAGCGGGGGGCAATACAATGAGCAGTTCTTC. Protein: CASSPTIPLSGGQYNEQFF. V and J are TRBV14 and TRBJ2-1; 10 bases fit TRBD2. The trim removed 4 bases at V and 4 bases at J, leaving 16 bases unmatched. Germline V gives CDR1 SGHDN, CDR2 FVKESK. The CDR3 runs to 19 residues.

V is TRBV6-5 and J is TRBJ1-2; 9 bases fit TRBD1. The CDR3 is made up of 13 amino acids. V lost 6 bases to trimming and J lost 8 bases; unmatched junction nucleotides: 7. Germline V gene lookup returns CDR1 MNHEY and CDR2 SVGAGI. The CDR3 sequence is CASRLTGGRGYTF. CDR3 coding DNA: TGTGCCAGCAGACTCACAGGGGGCAGGGGCTACACCTTC.

The chain uses TRBV27 and TRBJ1-1, with D perhaps TRBD1 (5 bases). CDR1 and CDR2 (germline): MNHEY, SMNVEV (reference sequence). Between the trimmed V and J ends, which lost 1 base and 1 base, there was a span of 25 bases. The CDR3 length is 20 residues. The CDR3 sequence: CASSLFRSRDWQYGNTEAFF. CDR3 sequence (DNA): TGTGCCAGCAGTTTATTCCGCTCTAGGGACTGGCAATATGGGAACACTGAAGCTTTCTTT.

This rearrangement joins TRBV10-1 to TRBJ2-3; 7 bases map to TRBD1. There are 16 residues in the CDR3. Per germline, CDR1 WNHNN and CDR2 SYGVQD (reference sequence). Losses at the gene ends were 4 bases for V and 3 bases for J; bases not matched to a gene: 10. The CDR3 protein is CASSGLAGGLTDTQYF. The CDR3 DNA reads TGCGCCAGCAGTGGGCTAGCAGGGGGTTTGACAGATACGCAGTATTTT.

This rearrangement joins TRBV7-2 to TRBJ2-2, with TRBD1 as a possible D gene (5 bases). Germline CDR1 is SGHTA and CDR2 is FQGNSA. V was shortened by 5 bases and J by 0 bases, with 16 bases between the two germline ends. This CDR3 is built from 17 residues. The CDR3 protein is CASSVPRQTPNTGELFF. DNA for the CDR3: TGTGCCAGCAGCGTACCCCGACAGACCCCGAACACCGGGGAGCTGTTTTTT. Full variable domain (missing parts from reference TRBV7-2 and TRBJ2-2): GAGVSQSPSNKVTEKGKDVELRCDPISGHTALYWYRQSLGQGLEFLIYFQGNSAPDKSGLPSDRFSAERTGGSVSTLTIQRTQQEDSAVYLCASSVPRQTPNTGELFFGEGSRLTVL.

The chain joins TRBV5-1 to TRBJ2-7, with D perhaps matching TRBD2 (5 bases). The CDR3 has 13 residues. With 1 base removed from V and 5 bases from J, the gap between germline ends came to 10 bases. Germline V gene lookup returns CDR1 SGHRS and CDR2 YFSETQ. DNA of the CDR3: TGCGCCAGCAGCTTGTCTAGCACCCACGAGCAGTACTTC. It specifies CASSLSSTHEQYF.

The genes are TRBV4-3 and TRBJ1-3; 8 bases are a match to TRBD1. Trimming removed 0 bases from V and 2 bases from J; junction bases left unmatched: 6. The CDR3 is made up of 17 amino acids. Germline CDR1 is LGHNA and CDR2 is YSLEER. The CDR3 region has the DNA TGCGCCAGCAGCCAAGAGGACAGGGTTCGAGCTGGAAACACCATATATTTT. Its protein is CASSQEDRVRAGNTIYF.

The gene calls are TRBV6-6 and TRBJ1-5, with D hard to call. Trimming shortened V by 9 bases and J by 3 bases, and 9 bases separated the two germline ends. This CDR3 spans 12 amino acids. Germline V gene sequence: CDR1 MNHNY, CDR2 SVGAGI (reference sequence). In DNA form, the CDR3 reads TGTGCCAGTTATCAGGTCAATCAGCCCCAGCATTTT. This encodes CASYQVNQPQHF.

V usage is TRBV4-2 and J usage is TRBJ1-1; TRBD1 agrees at 8 bases. Germline V gene data show CDR1 as LGHNA and CDR2 as YNFKEQ. The ends lost 4 bases at V and 4 bases at J; junction bases unmatched: 14. The CDR3 contains 17 residues. CDR3: CASSPPVGQGLGTEAFF. In DNA form, the CDR3 reads TGTGCCAGCAGCCCCCCCGTAGGACAGGGTTTAGGCACTGAAGCTTTCTTT.

V usage is TRBV15 and J usage is TRBJ2-1; 9 bases map to TRBD1. Germline trimming cut 2 bases from V and 0 bases from J; bases unmatched to any gene: 8. CDR3 length equals 18 residues. Per the germline V gene, CDR1 is LNHNV and CDR2 is YYDKDF (reference sequence). The chain's CDR3 is CATSRPRTGERSYNEQFF. The CDR3, as DNA: TGTGCCACCAGCAGACCCCGGACAGGGGAACGCTCCTACAATGAGCAGTTCTTC.

In its sample, this clone was seen once. J is TRBJ2-6 and V is TRBV2; D gene unclear. Trimming cost V 8 bases and J 3 bases, with 11 bases left between them. Germline CDR1 and CDR2: SNHLY and FYNNEI. This CDR3 has 14 residues. Written as DNA, the CDR3 is TGTGCCAGCCTCCCCAAGGGTGGGGCCAACGTCCTGACTTTC. This codes for CASLPKGGANVLTF.

The sample holds one count of this clone. The V call is TRBV5-6, the J call TRBJ2-2, with D perhaps given as TRBD1 or TRBD2 (5 bases each). CDR1 SGHDT and CDR2 YYEEEE come from the germline V gene. V lost 6 bases to trimming and J lost 7 bases, with 22 bases between them. The CDR3 extends over 16 amino acids. CDR3 bases: TGTGCCAGCACCCCCCGGGGTGAGGGCAGGGTCGGGGAGCTGTTTTTT. It translates to CASTPRGEGRVGELFF.

This rearrangement joins TRBV19 to TRBJ1-1; no firm D call. The length of the CDR3 is 14 residues. The ends were cut back, 1 base at V and 5 bases at J, with 11 bases in the middle. Germline loops: CDR1 LNHDA, CDR2 SQIVND (reference sequence). CDR3 nucleotides: TGTGCCAGTAGTATAGGAGCCCTAGGAACTGAAGCTTTCTTT. Encoded protein: CASSIGALGTEAFF.

V usage is TRBV6-5 and J usage is TRBJ2-1; no firm D call. The V end was cut by 2 bases, the J end by 0 bases, with 8 bases between. The CDR3 is 15 residues long. Germline V gene data show CDR1 as MNHEY and CDR2 as SVGAGI. The CDR3 coding sequence is TGTGCCAGCAGTTACGGTGCTAGCTCCTACAATGAGCAGTTCTTC. This codes for CASSYGASSYNEQFF.

Note on this clone: This same CDR3 is encoded by further DNA sequences in the sample. The CDR3 region is CASSVGSGTEAFF. The CDR3 nucleotides are TGTGCCAGCAGCGTAGGGTCGGGAACTGAAGCTTTCTTT. The rearrangement links TRBV9 to TRBJ1-1; D not resolved. Trimming shortened V by 0 bases and J by 5 bases, and 8 bases separated the two germline ends. Germline loops: CDR1 SGDLS, CDR2 YYNGEE. This CDR3 has 13 residues.

This chain connects TRBV19 to TRBJ1-1; D is perhaps TRBD1 (6 bases). The CDR3 runs 14 residues. CDR1 and CDR2 (germline): LNHDA, SQIVND (reference sequence). Deletions cut 1 base from V and 5 bases from J, with 11 bases between. The CDR3 region has the DNA TGTGCCAGTAGTATAGGCACAGGGCGAACTGAAGCTTTCTTT. Its translation: CASSIGTGRTEAFF.

V is TRBV20-1 and J is TRBJ1-1; no firm D call. Per the germline V gene, CDR1 is DFQATT and CDR2 is SNEGSKA (reference sequence). The CDR3 runs 11 residues. Between the trimmed V and J ends, which lost 2 bases and 5 bases, there was a span of 6 bases. The CDR3 spells CSARQETEAFF. DNA of the CDR3: TGCAGTGCTAGACAGGAAACTGAAGCTTTCTTT.

The genes are TRBV5-1 and TRBJ2-7, with D hard to call. The CDR3 consists of 12 residues. Germline assignment: CDR1 SGHRS and CDR2 YFSETQ. Trimming stripped 2 bases from V and 5 bases from J, with 8 bases between. CDR3 residues: CASSFGRDEQYF. The CDR3 DNA sequence: TGCGCCAGCAGCTTTGGAAGAGACGAGCAGTACTTC.

The rearrangement uses TRBV9 and TRBJ2-7; D ambiguous. The CDR3 length is 14 residues. Germline lookup yields CDR1 SGDLS and CDR2 YYNGEE. The V end was cut by 0 bases, the J end by 0 bases, with 7 bases between. The CDR3: CASSVDPASYEQYF. The DNA of the CDR3 is TGTGCCAGCAGCGTAGACCCGGCCTCCTACGAGCAGTACTTC.

The chain combines TRBV7-6 with TRBJ2-7; tentative D call: TRBD2 (6 bases). CDR3 length: 14 residues. V lost 5 bases, J lost 2 bases, and 13 bases lay in between. Per the germline V gene, CDR1 is SGHVS and CDR2 is FNYEAQ. CDR3 amino acids: CASSPPRRAYEQYF. The CDR3 DNA sequence: TGTGCCAGCAGCCCCCCCCGGAGGGCCTACGAGCAGTACTTC.

This chain links TRBV7-2 with TRBJ2-1; 11 bases agree with TRBD2. This CDR3 region has 15 residues. In germline, CDR1 is SGHTA, CDR2 FQGNSA. The ends lost 3 bases at V and 8 bases at J; junction bases unmatched: 6. CDR3 loop: CASSFIAGGGDEQFF. The CDR3 DNA reads TGTGCCAGCAGCTTCATAGCGGGAGGGGGGGATGAGCAGTTCTTC.

The chain carries TRBV6-4 and TRBJ1-2; D call uncertain. Germline V CDR1 and CDR2: MRHNA, SNTAGT. V was pared by 0 bases and J by 2 bases, with 7 bases between. CDR3 length: 14 residues. For the CDR3, the DNA is TGTGCCAGCAGTGACTCTCTGTTCAACTATGGCTACACCTTC. Its translation: CASSDSLFNYGYTF.

Details on this clone: The same CDR3 arises from other DNA sequences in this sample as well. The CDR3, as DNA: TGTGCCAGCAGCTTATTGGGGCAAGAGACCCAGTACTTC. Amino acids: CASSLLGQETQYF. V is TRBV7-9 and J is TRBJ2-5; unclear D gene. Deletions cut 2 bases from V and 2 bases from J, with 6 bases between. CDR1 is SEHNR and CDR2 is FQNEAQ in the germline V gene (reference sequence). The CDR3 contains 13 residues.

The chain links TRBV6-4 to TRBJ2-2, with D possibly being TRBD2 (5 bases). Germline CDR1 is MRHNA and CDR2 is SNTAGT. The germline V and J ends were trimmed by 4 bases and 4 bases, with 13 bases remaining between them. This CDR3 contains 15 residues. Here the CDR3 reads CASSVEESSTGELFF. The CDR3 DNA follows: TGTGCCAGCAGTGTGGAGGAGTCGAGCACCGGGGAGCTGTTTTTT.